What follows is one T cell receptor (beta chain) and its context. The data are from a study of blood T cell repertoires in COVID-19. Study context: PBMCs, B-cell-depleted T cells, or T cells were the source of the cDNA or gDNA that made up the material.

Methods used by the authors: How many nucleated cells were present was estimated from reference gene primer amplification. Sequencing was performed with immunoSEQ multiplex PCR; in TCRdb, only in-frame clones are kept and a portion is missing. V and J calls and clone size follow that table, whereas D and trimming were derived from the DNA. This sample has fewer than 350,000 clones, with about nine tenths found just once. This CDR3 contains 15 residues. Germline CDR1 and CDR2: SGHDT and YYEEEE. V lost 0 bases to trimming and J lost 5 bases; unmatched junction nucleotides: 6. The sequencing input was peripheral blood. The receptor was derived from a woman in her twenties or thirties with COVID-19, enrolled during active disease. The J gene is TRBJ2-7, the V gene TRBV5-6; 9 bases line up with TRBD1. The CDR3 protein is CASSLGPGQGDEQYF. CDR3 coding DNA: TGTGCCAGCAGCTTGGGACCGGGACAGGGAGACGAGCAGTACTTC.